These T cell receptor beta chains were read from a single sample in a study of T-cell memory formation after mild COVID-19. TCRdb re-called the 5' RACE reads with MiXCR, one entry per CDR3 protein. The sample lists about 130,000 distinct CDR3 sequences; approximately 5.9% were seen once. Sequencing input: PBMCs or a T cell subset sorted from them (not recorded which). These receptors were obtained from an adult woman who had mild COVID-19 (a few samples of this study predate the infection). Cell type and time point are not known. Both conserved end residues are trimmed from each CDR3.

v_call cdr3_aa
TRBV6-5 ASSWANLAMNTEAF
TRBV20-1 SAPQGRHEKLF
TRBV5-1 ASSPTDTGELF
TRBV3-1 ASSHDATAASGNTIY
TRBV24-1 ATSDRAVNEQF
TRBV6-2/TRBV6-3 ASSQLDRVNQPQH
TRBV7-8 ASSHPQRTGGSYNEQF
TRBV6-6 ASRTSSYEQY
TRBV12-3/TRBV12-4 ASRAWTWPTDTQY
TRBV7-2 ASSLAAGPGELF
TRBV5-1 ASSLAGRKAGELF
TRBV5-1 ASSPEPTGRGNYGYT
TRBV20-1 SARDPSGLAADTQY
TRBV12-3/TRBV12-4 ASRDTAGTDTQY
TRBV20-1 SGRDRPYEQY
TRBV9 ASSVGGGAPYEQY
TRBV20-1 SVRLAPNNEQF
TRBV20-1 SASGMTGSVQDTQY
TRBV5-1 ASSERGDTDTQY
TRBV7-3 ASSPSAGYNEQF
TRBV24-1 ATSDPRVGRGTDTQY
TRBV7-2 ASSRWSWQENYGYT
TRBV5-1 ASSLGPQGVNTGELF
TRBV6-5 ASRLVSSTGELF
TRBV29-1 SARQTMNTEAF
TRBV7-9 ASSLTSGSVYEQF
TRBV7-9 ASSSFIYEQY
TRBV6-2/TRBV6-3 ASRRDRAETQY
TRBV20-1 SAKIPETAETEAF
TRBV5-4 ASTNTGTRTGELF